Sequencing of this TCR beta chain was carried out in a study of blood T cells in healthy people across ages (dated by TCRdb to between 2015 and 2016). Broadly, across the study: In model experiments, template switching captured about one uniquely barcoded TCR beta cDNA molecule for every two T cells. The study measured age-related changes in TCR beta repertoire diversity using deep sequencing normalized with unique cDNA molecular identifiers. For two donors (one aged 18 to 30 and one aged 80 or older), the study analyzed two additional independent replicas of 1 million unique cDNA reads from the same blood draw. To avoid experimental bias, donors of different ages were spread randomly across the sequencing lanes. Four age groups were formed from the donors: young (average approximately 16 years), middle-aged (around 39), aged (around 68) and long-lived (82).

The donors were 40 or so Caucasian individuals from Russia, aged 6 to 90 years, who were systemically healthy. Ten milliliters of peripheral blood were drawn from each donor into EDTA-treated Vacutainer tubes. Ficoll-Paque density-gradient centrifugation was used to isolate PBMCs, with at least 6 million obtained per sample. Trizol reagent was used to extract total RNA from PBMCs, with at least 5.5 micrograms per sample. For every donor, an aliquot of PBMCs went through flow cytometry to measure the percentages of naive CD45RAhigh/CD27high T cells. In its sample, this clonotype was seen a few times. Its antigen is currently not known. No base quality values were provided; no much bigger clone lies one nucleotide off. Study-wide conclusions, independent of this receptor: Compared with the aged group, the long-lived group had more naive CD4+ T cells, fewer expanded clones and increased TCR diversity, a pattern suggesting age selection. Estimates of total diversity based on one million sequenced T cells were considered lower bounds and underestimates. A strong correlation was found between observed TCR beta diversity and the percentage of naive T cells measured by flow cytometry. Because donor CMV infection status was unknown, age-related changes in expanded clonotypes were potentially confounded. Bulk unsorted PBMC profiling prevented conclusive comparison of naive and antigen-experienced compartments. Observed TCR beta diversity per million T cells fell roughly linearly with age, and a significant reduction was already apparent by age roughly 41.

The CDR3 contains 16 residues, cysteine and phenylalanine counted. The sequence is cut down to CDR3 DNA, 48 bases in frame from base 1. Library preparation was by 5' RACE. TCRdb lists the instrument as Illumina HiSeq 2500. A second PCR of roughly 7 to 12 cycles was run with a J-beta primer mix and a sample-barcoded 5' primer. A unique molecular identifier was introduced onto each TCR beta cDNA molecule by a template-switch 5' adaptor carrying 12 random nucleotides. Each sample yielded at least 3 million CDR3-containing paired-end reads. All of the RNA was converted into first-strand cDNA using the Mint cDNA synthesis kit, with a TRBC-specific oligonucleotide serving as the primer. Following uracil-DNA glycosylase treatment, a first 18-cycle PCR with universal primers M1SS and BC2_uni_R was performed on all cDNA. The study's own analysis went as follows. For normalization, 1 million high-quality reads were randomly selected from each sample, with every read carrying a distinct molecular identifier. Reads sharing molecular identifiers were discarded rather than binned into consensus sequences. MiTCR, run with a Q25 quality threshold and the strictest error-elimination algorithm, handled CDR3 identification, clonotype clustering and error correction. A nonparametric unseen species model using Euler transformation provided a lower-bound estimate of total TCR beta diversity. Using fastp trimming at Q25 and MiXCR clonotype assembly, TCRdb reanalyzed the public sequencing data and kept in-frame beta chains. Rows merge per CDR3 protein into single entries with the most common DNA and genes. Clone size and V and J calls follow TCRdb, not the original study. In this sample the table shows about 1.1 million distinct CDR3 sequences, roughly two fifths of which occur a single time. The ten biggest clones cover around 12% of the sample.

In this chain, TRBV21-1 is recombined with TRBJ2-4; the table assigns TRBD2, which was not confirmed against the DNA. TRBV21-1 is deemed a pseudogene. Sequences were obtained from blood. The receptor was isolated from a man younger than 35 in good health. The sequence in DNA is TGTGCCAGTCCCGCCTTCGTTGGGATAGCCAAAAACATTCAGTACTTC. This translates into CASPAFVGIAKNIQYF.